The TCR beta chain described here comes from a study of prognosis after radiotherapy for stage I lung cancer. About the study: April 2018 to early 2019 saw enrollment of stage I non-small cell lung cancer patients. About five patients had oligometastatic NSCLC after surgical resection of the primary tumor, and over eleven had newly diagnosed primary stage I lung tumors.

CDR3 length: 14 residues. CDR1 is MNHNS and CDR2 is SASEGT in the germline V gene. V shed 5 bases, J shed 7 bases, and the junction held 4 bases outside the gene matches. This clonotype is judged medium-sized. The antigen is not known. CDR3 of TCR beta was amplified from genomic DNA via a two-round multiplex PCR. During first-round PCR, primers specific to each TRBV and TRBJ gene were used. A single record per CDR3 protein comes from TCRdb applying MiXCR to the multiplex PCR reads. The sample has more than 11,000 distinct CDR3 sequences; approximately 50% are singletons. Findings and limits, study-wide: There were reportedly differences in TRBV and TRBJ gene usage between patients with and without metastases.

The receptor's source is a donor over 45 with non-small cell lung cancer. This chain joins TRBV6-1 and TRBJ2-7, with TRBD2 matching over 14 bases. The sequences come from PBMCs, collected before or after stereotactic body radiation therapy (not recorded which). The CDR3 reads CASSPGLAGVEQYF. The CDR3 DNA reads TGTGCCAGCAGTCCGGGACTAGCGGGGGTTGAGCAGTACTTC.